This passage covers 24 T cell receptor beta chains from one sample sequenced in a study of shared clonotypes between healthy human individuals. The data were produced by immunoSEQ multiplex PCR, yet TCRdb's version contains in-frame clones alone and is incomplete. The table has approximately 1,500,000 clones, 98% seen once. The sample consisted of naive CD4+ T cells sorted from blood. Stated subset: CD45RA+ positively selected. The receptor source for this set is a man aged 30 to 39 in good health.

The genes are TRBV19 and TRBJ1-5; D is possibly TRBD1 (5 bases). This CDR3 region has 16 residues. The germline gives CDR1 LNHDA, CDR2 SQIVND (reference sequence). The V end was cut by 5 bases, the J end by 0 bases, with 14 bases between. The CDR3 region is CASSPVRVSSNQPQHF. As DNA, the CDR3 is TGTGCCAGTAGTCCAGTCAGGGTGAGTAGCAATCAGCCCCAGCATTTT.

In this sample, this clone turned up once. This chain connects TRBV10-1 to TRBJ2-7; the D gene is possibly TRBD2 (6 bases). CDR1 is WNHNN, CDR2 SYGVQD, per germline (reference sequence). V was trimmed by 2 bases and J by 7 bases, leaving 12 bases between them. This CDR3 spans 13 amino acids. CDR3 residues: CASSELPRGEQYF. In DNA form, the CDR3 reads TGCGCCAGCAGTGAGCTACCACGGGGGGAGCAGTACTTC.

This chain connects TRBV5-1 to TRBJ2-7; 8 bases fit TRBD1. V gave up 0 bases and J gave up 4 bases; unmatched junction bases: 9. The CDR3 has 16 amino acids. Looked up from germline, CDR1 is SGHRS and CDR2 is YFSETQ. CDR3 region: CASSLAPGGQGYEQYF. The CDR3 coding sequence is TGCGCCAGCAGCTTGGCCCCCGGCGGACAGGGATACGAGCAGTACTTC.

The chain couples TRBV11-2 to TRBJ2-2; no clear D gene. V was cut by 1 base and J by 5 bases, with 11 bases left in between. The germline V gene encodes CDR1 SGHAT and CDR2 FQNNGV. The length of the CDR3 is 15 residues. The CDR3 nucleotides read TGTGCCAGCAGCTTAGTGATAGAAGGAACCGGGGAGCTGTTTTTT. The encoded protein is CASSLVIEGTGELFF.

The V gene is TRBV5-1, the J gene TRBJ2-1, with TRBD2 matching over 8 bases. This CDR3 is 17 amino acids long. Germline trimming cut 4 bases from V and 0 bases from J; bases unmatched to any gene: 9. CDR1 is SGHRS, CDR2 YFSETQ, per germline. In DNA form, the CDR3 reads TGCGCCAGCAGCGTGTTACTAGCGGTAAGCTCCTACAATGAGCAGTTCTTC. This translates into CASSVLLAVSSYNEQFF.

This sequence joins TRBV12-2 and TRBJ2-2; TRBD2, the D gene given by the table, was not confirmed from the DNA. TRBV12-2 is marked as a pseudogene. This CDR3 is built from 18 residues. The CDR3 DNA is TGTGCAAGTCGCGCACGGCCGGTTTGGGAGTTGGTAACCGGGGAGCTGTTTTTT. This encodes CASRARPVWELVTGELFF.

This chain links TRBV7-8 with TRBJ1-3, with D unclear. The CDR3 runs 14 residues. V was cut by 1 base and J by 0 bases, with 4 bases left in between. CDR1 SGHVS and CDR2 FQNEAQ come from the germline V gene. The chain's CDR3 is CASSLGLSGNTIYF. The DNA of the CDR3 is TGTGCCAGCAGCTTAGGTCTCTCTGGAAACACCATATATTTT.

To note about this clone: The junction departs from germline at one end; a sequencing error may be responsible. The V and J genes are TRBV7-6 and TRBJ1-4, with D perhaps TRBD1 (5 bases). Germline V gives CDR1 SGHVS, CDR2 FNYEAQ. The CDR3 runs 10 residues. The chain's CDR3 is CASSLGGEGF. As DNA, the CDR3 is TGTGCCAGCAGCTTAGGGGGGGAAGGCTTT.

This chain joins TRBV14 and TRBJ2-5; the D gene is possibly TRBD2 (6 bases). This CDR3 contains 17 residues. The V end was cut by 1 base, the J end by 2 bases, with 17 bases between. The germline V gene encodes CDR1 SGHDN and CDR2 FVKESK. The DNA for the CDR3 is TGTGCCAGCAGCCAAGCGGGGCTAGCGTCTATTCAAGAGACCCAGTACTTC. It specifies CASSQAGLASIQETQYF.

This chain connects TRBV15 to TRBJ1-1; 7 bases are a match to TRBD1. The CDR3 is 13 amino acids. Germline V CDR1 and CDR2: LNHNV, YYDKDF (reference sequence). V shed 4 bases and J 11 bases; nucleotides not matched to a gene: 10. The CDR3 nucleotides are TGTGCCACCAGCAACCCGACAGGGCGAGCGGCTTTCTTT. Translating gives CATSNPTGRAAFF. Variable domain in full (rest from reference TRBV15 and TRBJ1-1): DAMVIQNPRYQVTQFGKPVTLSCSQTLNHNVMYWYQQKSSQAPKLLFHYYDKDFNNEADTPDNFQSRRPNTSFCFLDIRSPGLGDTAMYLCATSNPTGRAAFFGQGTRLTVV.

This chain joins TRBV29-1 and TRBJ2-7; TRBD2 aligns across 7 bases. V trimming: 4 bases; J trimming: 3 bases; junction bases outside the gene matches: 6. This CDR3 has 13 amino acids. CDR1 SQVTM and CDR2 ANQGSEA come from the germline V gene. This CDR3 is CSVAAGVGYEQYF. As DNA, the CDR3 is TGCAGCGTTGCGGCGGGAGTCGGCTACGAGCAGTACTTC.

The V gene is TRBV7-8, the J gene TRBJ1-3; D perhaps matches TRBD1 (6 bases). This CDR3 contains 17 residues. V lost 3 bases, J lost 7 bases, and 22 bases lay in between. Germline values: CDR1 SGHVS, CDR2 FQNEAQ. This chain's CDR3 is CASSFARTARQGNTIYF. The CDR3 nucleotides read TGTGCCAGCAGCTTTGCTCGGACAGCGCGTCAAGGGAACACCATATATTTT.

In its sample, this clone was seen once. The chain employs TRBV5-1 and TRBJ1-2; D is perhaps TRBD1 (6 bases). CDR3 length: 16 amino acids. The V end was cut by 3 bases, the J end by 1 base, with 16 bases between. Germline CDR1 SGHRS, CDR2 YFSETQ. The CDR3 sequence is CASSWPGHPINYGYTF. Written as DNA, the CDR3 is TGCGCCAGCAGCTGGCCGGGACATCCAATTAACTATGGCTACACCTTC.

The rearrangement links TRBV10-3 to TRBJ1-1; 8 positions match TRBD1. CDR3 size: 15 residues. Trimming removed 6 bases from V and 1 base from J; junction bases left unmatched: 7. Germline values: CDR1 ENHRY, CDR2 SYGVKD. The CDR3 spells CAISDPTGGNTEAFF. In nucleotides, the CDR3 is TGTGCCATCAGCGACCCAACAGGGGGGAACACTGAAGCTTTCTTT.

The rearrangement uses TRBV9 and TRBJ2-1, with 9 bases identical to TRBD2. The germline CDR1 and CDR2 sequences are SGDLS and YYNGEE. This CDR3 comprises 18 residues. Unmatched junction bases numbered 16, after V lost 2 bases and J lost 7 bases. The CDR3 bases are TGTGCCAGCAGCGTCCTCCCCTCGACTAGCGGCCCAAGGAATGAGCAGTTCTTC. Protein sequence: CASSVLPSTSGPRNEQFF.

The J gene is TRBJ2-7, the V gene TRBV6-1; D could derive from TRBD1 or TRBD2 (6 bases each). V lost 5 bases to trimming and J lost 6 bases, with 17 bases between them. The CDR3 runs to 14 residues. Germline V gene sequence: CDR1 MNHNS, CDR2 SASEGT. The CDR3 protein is CASSFPRGQGEQYF. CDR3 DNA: TGTGCCAGCAGTTTCCCCCGGGGGCAAGGCGAGCAGTACTTC.

The CDR3 bases are TGTGCCAGCAGTGGAGCCGCCCGAACCGGGGAGCTGTTTTTT. Its protein is CASSGAARTGELFF. The genes are TRBV2 and TRBJ2-2, with D uncertain. Per germline, CDR1 SNHLY and CDR2 FYNNEI. The CDR3 has 14 amino acids. With 4 bases removed from V and 5 bases from J, the gap between germline ends came to 11 bases.

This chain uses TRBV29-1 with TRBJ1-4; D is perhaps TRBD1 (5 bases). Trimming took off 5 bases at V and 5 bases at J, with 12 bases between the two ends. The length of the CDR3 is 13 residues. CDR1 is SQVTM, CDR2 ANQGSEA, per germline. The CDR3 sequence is CSVLTDRNEKLFF. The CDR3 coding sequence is TGCAGCGTTTTGACAGATCGAAATGAAAAACTGTTTTTT. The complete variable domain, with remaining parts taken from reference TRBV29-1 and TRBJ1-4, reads SAVISQKPSRDICQRGTSLTIQCQVDSQVTMMFWYRQQPGQSLTLIATANQGSEATYESGFVIDKFPISRPNLTFSTLTVSNMSPEDSSIYLCSVLTDRNEKLFFGSGTQLSVL.

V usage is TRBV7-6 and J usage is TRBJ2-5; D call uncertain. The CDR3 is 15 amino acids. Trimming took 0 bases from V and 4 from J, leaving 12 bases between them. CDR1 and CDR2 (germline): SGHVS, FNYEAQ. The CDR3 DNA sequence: TGTGCCAGCAGCTTAGCGGCTAGTCTGGGAGAGACCCAGTACTTC. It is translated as CASSLAASLGETQYF. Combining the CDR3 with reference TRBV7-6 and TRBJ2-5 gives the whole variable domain GAGVSQSPRYKVTKRGQDVALRCDPISGHVSLYWYRQALGQGPEFLTYFNYEAQQDKSGLPNDRFSAERPEGSISTLTIQRTEQRDSAMYRCASSLAASLGETQYFGPGTRLLVL.

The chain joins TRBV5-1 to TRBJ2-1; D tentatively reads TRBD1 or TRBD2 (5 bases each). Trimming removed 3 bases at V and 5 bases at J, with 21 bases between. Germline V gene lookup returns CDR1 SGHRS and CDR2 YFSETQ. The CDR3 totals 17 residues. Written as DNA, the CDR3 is TGCGCCAGCAGCTCCCCCTTTGTGGGGGTAGTGGACAATGAGCAGTTCTTC. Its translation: CASSSPFVGVVDNEQFF.

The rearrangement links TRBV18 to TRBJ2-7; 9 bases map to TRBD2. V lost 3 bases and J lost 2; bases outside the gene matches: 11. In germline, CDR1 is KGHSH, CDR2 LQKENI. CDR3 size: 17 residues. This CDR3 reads CASSPAVVAGVAYEQYF. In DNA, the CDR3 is TGTGCCAGCTCACCGGCGGTAGTAGCGGGGGTGGCCTACGAGCAGTACTTC.

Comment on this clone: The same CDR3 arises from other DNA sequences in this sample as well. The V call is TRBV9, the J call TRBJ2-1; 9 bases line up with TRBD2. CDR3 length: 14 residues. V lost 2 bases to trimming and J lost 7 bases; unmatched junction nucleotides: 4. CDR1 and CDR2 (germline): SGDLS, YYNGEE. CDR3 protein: CASSVSGRSNEQFF. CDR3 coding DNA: TGTGCCAGCAGCGTTAGCGGGAGAAGTAATGAGCAGTTCTTC.

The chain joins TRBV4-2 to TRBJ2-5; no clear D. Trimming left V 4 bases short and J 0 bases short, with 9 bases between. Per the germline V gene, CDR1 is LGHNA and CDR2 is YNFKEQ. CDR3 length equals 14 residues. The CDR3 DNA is TGTGCCAGCAGCCCACCATCTTACCAAGAGACCCAGTACTTC. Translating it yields CASSPPSYQETQYF.

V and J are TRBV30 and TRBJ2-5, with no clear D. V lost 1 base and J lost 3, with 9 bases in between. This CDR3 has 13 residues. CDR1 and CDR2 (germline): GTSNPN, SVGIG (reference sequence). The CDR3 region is CAWSASLKETQYF. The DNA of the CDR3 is TGTGCCTGGAGTGCCTCGTTAAAAGAGACCCAGTACTTC.